This T cell receptor (beta chain) was retrieved from a study of OX40 agonist ivuxolimab in advanced cancers. Study background: Earlier treatment with anti-PD-1, anti-PD-L1 or anti-CTLA-4 was permitted, and 35% to 45% had received some. Three dose-escalation patients had partial responses: one with hepatocellular carcinoma and two with cutaneous melanoma.

The repertoire was sequenced with immunoSEQ multiplex PCR; TCRdb's copy has only in-frame clones and lacks some. This table has around 50,000 clones, approximately 80% appearing once. CDR1 and CDR2 (germline): SGHRS, YFSETQ. After removal of 1 base from V and 5 bases from J, the junction contained 2 bases not matched to a gene. The CDR3 contains 14 residues. Overall study findings and caveats: Expanded clones were, on average, more numerous among CD8+ T cells than CD4+. Normalized expansion of T-cell clones was also low for some nonresponders.

With regard to this clone: The antigen remains unidentified.

J is TRBJ2-1 and V is TRBV5-1, with TRBD2 matching 8 bases. Material: CD4+ or CD8+ T cells sorted from blood, obtained in a trial of the OX40 agonist ivuxolimab. The clonotype comes from an adult with an advanced solid tumor such as melanoma, head and neck, liver or kidney cancer. The CDR3 loop reads CASSLTSGHNEQFF. The CDR3 nucleotides read TGCGCCAGCAGCTTGACTAGCGGTCACAATGAGCAGTTCTTC. Using reference TRBV5-1 and TRBJ2-1 for the parts outside the CDR3, the full variable domain is KAGVTQTPRYLIKTRGQQVTLSCSPISGHRSVSWYQQTPGQGLQFLFEYFSETQRNKGNFPGRFSGRQFSNSRSEMNVSTLELGDSALYLCASSLTSGHNEQFFGPGTRLTVL.